This T cell receptor (beta chain) was sequenced in a study of T cell repertoires in cytomegalovirus infection. Across the study: The public TCR beta signatures pointed to both CMV infection and matching HLA type.

Points from the study as a whole: CMV carriers with the relevant HLA were identified by cumulative public TCR beta family frequency. The ex vivo response showed dominance by HLA-C-restricted CMV-specific TCR beta clonotypes.

This clonotype was seen a few times. Its antigen is unknown. A single record per CDR3 protein comes from TCRdb applying MiXCR to the reads. The data hold some 680,000 distinct CDR3 sequences, with under 40% observed a single time. Trimming cost V 5 bases and J 0 bases, with 14 bases left between them. The germline V gene has CDR1 SEHNR and CDR2 FQNEAQ (reference sequence). The CDR3 has 16 amino acids. The material sequenced was PBMCs. The TCR originated in a human donor in good health (CMV status not recorded). Some clones in this sample may be carry-over from other donors' samples. The chain combines TRBV7-9 with TRBJ1-5, with D unclear. CDR3 sequence reads: CASSPNLGPSNQPQHF. The CDR3 coding sequence is TGTGCCAGCAGCCCCAACTTAGGTCCTAGCAATCAGCCCCAGCATTTT.